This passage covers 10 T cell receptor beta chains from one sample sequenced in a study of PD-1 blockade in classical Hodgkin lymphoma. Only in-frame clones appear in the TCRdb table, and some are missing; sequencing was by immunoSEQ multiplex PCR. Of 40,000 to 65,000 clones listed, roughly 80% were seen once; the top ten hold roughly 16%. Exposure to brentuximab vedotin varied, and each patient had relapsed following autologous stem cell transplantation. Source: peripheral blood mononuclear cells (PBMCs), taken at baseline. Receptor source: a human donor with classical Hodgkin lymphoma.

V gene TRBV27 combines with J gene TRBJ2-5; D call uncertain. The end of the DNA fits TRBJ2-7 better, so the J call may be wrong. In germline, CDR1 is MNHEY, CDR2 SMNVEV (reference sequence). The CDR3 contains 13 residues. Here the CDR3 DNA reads TGTGCCAGCTCAATAAATGGCAGGTACGAGCAGTACTTC. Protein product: CASSINGRYEQYF.

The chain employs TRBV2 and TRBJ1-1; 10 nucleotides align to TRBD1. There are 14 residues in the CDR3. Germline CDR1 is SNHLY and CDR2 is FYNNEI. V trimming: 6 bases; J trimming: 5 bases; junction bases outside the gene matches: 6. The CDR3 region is CASRSRDRGTEAFF. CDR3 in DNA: TGTGCCAGCAGATCCCGGGACAGGGGAACTGAAGCTTTCTTT.

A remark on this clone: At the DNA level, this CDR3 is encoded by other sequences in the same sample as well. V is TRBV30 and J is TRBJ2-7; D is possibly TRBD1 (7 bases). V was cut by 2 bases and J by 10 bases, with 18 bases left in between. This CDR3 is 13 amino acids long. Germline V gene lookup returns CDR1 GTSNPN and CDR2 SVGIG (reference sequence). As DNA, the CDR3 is TGTGCCTGGAGTATCCAGGGGGGCTCCGGTCAGTACTTC. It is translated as CAWSIQGGSGQYF.

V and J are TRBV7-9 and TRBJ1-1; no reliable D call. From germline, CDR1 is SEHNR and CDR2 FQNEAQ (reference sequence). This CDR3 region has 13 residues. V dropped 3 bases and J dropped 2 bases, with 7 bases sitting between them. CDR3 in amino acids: CASSFPYNTEAFF. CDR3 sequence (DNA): TGTGCCAGCAGCTTCCCGTATAACACTGAAGCTTTCTTT. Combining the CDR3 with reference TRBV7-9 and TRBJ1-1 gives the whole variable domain DTGVSQNPRHKITKRGQNVTFRCDPISEHNRLYWYRQTLGQGPEFLTYFQNEAQLEKSRLLSDRFSAERPKGSFSTLEIQRTEQGDSAMYLCASSFPYNTEAFFGQGTRLTVV.

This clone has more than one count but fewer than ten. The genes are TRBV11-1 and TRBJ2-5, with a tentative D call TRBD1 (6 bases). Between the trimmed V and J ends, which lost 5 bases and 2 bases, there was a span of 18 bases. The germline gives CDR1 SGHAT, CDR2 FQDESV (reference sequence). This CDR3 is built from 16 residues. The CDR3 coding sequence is TGTGCCAGCAGCCAACGACAGGCCAGGTGGCAAGAGACCCAGTACTTC. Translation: CASSQRQARWQETQYF.

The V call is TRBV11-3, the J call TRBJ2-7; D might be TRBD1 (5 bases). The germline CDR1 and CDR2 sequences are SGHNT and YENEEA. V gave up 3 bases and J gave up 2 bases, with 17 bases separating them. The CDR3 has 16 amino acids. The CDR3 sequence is CASSFYDRISAYEQYF. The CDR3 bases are TGTGCCAGCAGCTTTTATGACAGAATATCAGCCTACGAGCAGTACTTC.

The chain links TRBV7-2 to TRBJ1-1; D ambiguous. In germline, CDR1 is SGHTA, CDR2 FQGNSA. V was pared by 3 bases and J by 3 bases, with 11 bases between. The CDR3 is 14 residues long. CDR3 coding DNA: TGTGCCAGCAGCTTTCTAAGGTTGTACACTGAAGCTTTCTTT. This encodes CASSFLRLYTEAFF.

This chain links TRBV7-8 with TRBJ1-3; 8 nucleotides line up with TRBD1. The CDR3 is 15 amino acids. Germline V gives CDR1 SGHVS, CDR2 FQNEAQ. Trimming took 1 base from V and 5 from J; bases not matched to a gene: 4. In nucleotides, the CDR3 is TGTGCCAGCAGCTTAGGGACAGGGCCGCGAAACACCATATATTTT. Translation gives CASSLGTGPRNTIYF.

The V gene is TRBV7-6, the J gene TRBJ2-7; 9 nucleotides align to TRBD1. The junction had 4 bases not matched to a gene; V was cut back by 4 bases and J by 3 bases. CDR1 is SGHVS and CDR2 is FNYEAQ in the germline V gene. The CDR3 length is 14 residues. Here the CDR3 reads CASSSGQGYYEQYF. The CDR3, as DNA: TGTGCCAGCAGCTCGGGACAGGGATACTACGAGCAGTACTTC.

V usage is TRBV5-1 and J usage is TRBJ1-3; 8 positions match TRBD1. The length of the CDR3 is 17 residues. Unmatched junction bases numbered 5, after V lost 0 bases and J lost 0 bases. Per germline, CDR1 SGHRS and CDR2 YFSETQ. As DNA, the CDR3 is TGCGCCAGCAGCTTGGGGGACAGGCCAAGCTCTGGAAACACCATATATTTT. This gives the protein CASSLGDRPSSGNTIYF.